These T cell receptor beta chains were read from a single sample in a study of T cells after yellow fever vaccination. A single record per CDR3 protein comes from TCRdb applying MiXCR to the 5' RACE reads. The data contain about 69,000 distinct CDR3 sequences, approximately 6.2% of them seen just once; the ten biggest clones take up 2.2%. Here the sequenced sample was CD4+ T cells sorted from PBMCs, taken about 2 weeks after the first yellow fever vaccination. The origin of the receptors is a young man who received the YFV17D yellow fever vaccine. The CDR3 runs from the conserved cysteine through the conserved F or W. A D gene is named only where the DNA matches it firmly. Sizes are listed as how often the clone was seen (once, few, many) or a class if it is expanded.

clone size,J gene,V gene,D gene,CDR3 DNA,CDR3 protein
many,TRBJ2-2,TRBV7-9,.,TGTGCCAGCAGCCCACGCACCGGGGAGCTGTTTTTT,CASSPRTGELFF
many,TRBJ2-7,TRBV4-3,TRBD2,TGCGCCAGCAGCCAGGGGTTAGCGGGGGGGCCTAACGAGCAGTACTTC,CASSQGLAGGPNEQYF
few,TRBJ1-4,TRBV2,.,TGTGCCAGCAACCGGGACGGGAATGAAAAACTGTTTTTT,CASNRDGNEKLFF
many,TRBJ2-3,TRBV5-1,TRBD2,TGCGCCAGCAGCGGGACTAGCGCGTACACAGATACGCAGTATTTT,CASSGTSAYTDTQYF
many,TRBJ1-1,TRBV20-1,TRBD1,TGCAGTGCTCCTGACCCCGACAGGGGTAAAGCTTTCTTT,CSAPDPDRGKAFF
many,TRBJ1-2,TRBV6-5,.,TGTGCCAGCAGTTACTATCGGGGGGGGAGGCCCCGCTATGGCTACACCTTC,CASSYYRGGRPRYGYTF
many,TRBJ1-5,TRBV6-5,.,TGTGCCAGCAGTTACGGTCCGGGGGGGAGCAATCAGCCCCAGCATTTT,CASSYGPGGSNQPQHF
many,TRBJ2-1,TRBV6-8,TRBD2,TGTGCCAGCACCCCTCGGATGGGGGGGGGGTACAATGAGCAGTTCTTC,CASTPRMGGGYNEQFF
many,TRBJ1-2,TRBV6-5,TRBD1,TGTGCCAGCACTTCCGCGGGTCCGGGACAGGGGGCTGTTGGCTACACCTTC,CASTSAGPGQGAVGYTF
many,TRBJ2-5,TRBV12-3/TRBV12-4,.,TGTGCCAGCAGTTATGAGAAAGAGACCCAGTACTTC,CASSYEKETQYF
many,TRBJ1-3,TRBV7-2,.,TGTGCCAGCAGCTTAGGATACCAGGGCCCCAACACCATATATTTT,CASSLGYQGPNTIYF
many,TRBJ2-1,TRBV20-1,.,TGCAGTGCCTACCGGGGGGCACCCCACAATGAGCAGTTCTTC,CSAYRGAPHNEQFF